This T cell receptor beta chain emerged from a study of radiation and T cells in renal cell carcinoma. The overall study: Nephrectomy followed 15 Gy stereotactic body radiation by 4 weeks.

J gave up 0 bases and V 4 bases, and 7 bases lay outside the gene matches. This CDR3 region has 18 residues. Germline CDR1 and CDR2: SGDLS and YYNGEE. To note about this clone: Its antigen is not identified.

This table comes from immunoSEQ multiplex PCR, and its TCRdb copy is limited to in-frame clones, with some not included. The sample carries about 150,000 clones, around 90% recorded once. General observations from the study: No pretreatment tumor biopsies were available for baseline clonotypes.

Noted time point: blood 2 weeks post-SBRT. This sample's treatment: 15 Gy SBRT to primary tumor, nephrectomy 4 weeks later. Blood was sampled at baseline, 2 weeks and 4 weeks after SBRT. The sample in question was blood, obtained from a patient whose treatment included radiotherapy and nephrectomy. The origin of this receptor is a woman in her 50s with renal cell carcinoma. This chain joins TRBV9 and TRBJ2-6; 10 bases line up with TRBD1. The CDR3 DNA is TGTGCCAGCAGCCCTCGGGACAGGGGATACTCTGGGGCCAACGTCCTGACTTTC. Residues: CASSPRDRGYSGANVLTF.